The clone carrying this T cell receptor (beta chain) was recorded only once. This sample is drawn from a study of blood T cell repertoires in COVID-19. Background on the study: The study drew acute and convalescent COVID-19 samples from the United States, Italy and Spain. PBMCs, B-cell-depleted T cells, or T cells were the source of the cDNA or gDNA that made up the material.

V lost 2 bases and J 3 bases, leaving 10 bases between the germline ends. This CDR3 is built from 14 residues. CDR1 is MNHEY and CDR2 is SMNVEV in the germline V gene (reference sequence). Participants were aged about 18 to 100 years, lived in some 23 US areas, and enrolled virtually. Under the authors' procedure: Counts of nucleated cells, estimated from reference gene primer amplification, were obtained. Data came from immunoSEQ multiplex PCR; TCRdb stores just in-frame clones and leaves some out. V, J and clone size are taken as reported in that table, and D and trimming were inferred from the DNA itself. The repertoire holds roughly 200,000 clones, with more than 80% as singletons.

The rearrangement links TRBV27 to TRBJ1-2; D might be TRBD1 (5 bases). This clonotype was obtained from a woman aged 40-49 years with acute COVID-19. Sequencing input: PBMCs or T cells enriched from blood (not recorded which). For the CDR3, the DNA is TGTGCCAGCAGTTTAACCCGGGGGGACTATGGCTACACCTTC. Translating gives CASSLTRGDYGYTF.